The rows below give T cell receptor beta chains drawn from one sample of a study of T cell responses to AZD1222 COVID-19 vaccine. The assay was immunoSEQ multiplex PCR, and TCRdb's table has in-frame clones only and misses some. The data contain about 130,000 clones, roughly 85% of them singletons. The sample was peripheral blood, taken 28 days after the second dose of the MenACWY control vaccine. Receptors originate from an adult who received the MenACWY meningococcal vaccine as a control. Each CDR3 is given with its conserved first and last residue. A D gene is named only where the DNA matches it firmly. Clone size is given for some rows only: seen once, a few or many times, or a class if the clone is expanded.

v_call,j_call,cdr3_length,clone_size,d_call,cdr3_aa,cdr3_nt
TRBV5-5,TRBJ2-1,13,NA,TRBD1,CASSPYGTEKQFF,TGTGCCAGCAGCCCTTACGGGACAGAAAAGCAGTTCTTC
TRBV7-2,TRBJ2-7,15,few,NA,CASSLVVGERYEQYF,TGTGCCAGCAGCTTAGTCGTAGGGGAGCGGTACGAGCAGTACTTC
TRBV3-1/TRBV3-2,TRBJ1-6,18,NA,TRBD1,CASSRTGNPMSYNSPLHF,TGTGCCAGCAGCCGGACAGGAAACCCTATGTCCTATAATTCACCCCTCCACTTT
TRBV5-1,TRBJ2-2,13,once,NA,CASSGTNTGELFF,TGCGCCAGCAGCGGAACGAACACCGGGGAGCTGTTTTTT
TRBV5-1,TRBJ2-2,16,NA,NA,CASSLSTSANTGELFF,TGCGCCAGCAGCTTGTCCACCTCCGCGAACACCGGGGAGCTGTTTTTT
TRBV6-5,TRBJ1-3,15,NA,NA,CASTEHPSSGNTIYF,TGTGCCAGCACCGAACACCCGAGCTCTGGAAACACCATATATTTT
TRBV24-1,TRBJ2-7,14,NA,TRBD1,CATSGTGQEFEQYF,TGTGCCACCAGTGGGACGGGACAGGAGTTCGAGCAGTACTTC
TRBV3-1/TRBV3-2,TRBJ2-2,17,NA,TRBD2,CASSQARTSGRPGELFF,TGTGCCAGCAGCCAGGCCAGGACTAGCGGGAGACCCGGGGAGCTGTTTTTT
TRBV5-6,TRBJ2-5,14,NA,TRBD2,CASSLYGRVETQYF,TGTGCCAGCAGCTTATACGGGAGGGTGGAGACCCAGTACTTC
TRBV4-2,TRBJ2-7,17,NA,NA,CASSQDAGAGVPYEQYF,TGTGCCAGCAGCCAAGATGCGGGGGCAGGGGTTCCCTACGAGCAGTACTTC
TRBV11-3,TRBJ2-2,13,few,NA,CASSLGGAGELFF,TGTGCCAGCAGCCTAGGAGGGGCCGGGGAGCTGTTTTTT
TRBV5-6,TRBJ2-3,15,NA,TRBD1,CASSETTGPTDTQYF,TGTGCCAGCAGCGAGACGACAGGGCCCACAGATACGCAGTATTTT
TRBV2,TRBJ1-5,22,NA,NA,CASSELRRGTKPTGLSNQPQHF,TGTGCCAGCAGTGAACTACGGAGAGGGACCAAACCGACAGGCCTTAGCAATCAGCCCCAGCATTTT
TRBV5-6,TRBJ1-2,11,NA,NA,CASSQDGWGSF,TGTGCCAGCAGCCAAGACGGATGGGGCTCCTTC
TRBV18,TRBJ1-5,12,NA,NA,CSTGIGNQPQHF,TGTTCCACAGGGATAGGCAATCAGCCCCAGCATTTT
TRBV18,TRBJ2-7,14,NA,TRBD1,CASSPSYRGHEQYF,TGTGCCAGCTCACCAAGCTACAGGGGCCACGAGCAGTACTTC
TRBV7-3,TRBJ2-7,15,few,NA,CASSLMLGQAYEQYF,TGTGCCAGCAGCTTAATGCTGGGACAAGCCTACGAGCAGTACTTC
TRBV5-1,TRBJ2-1,15,NA,NA,CASSLLAGKENEQFF,TGCGCCAGCAGCTTGTTGGCAGGAAAGGAGAATGAGCAGTTCTTC
TRBV5-4,TRBJ1-1,15,NA,TRBD1,CASSSPQGGGTEAFF,TGTGCCAGCAGCTCACCACAGGGGGGAGGGACTGAAGCTTTCTTT
TRBV12-5,TRBJ1-3,12,NA,NA,CASAQVGNTIYF,TGTGCTAGTGCCCAAGTCGGAAACACCATATATTTT
TRBV28,TRBJ1-6,16,NA,TRBD1,CASSFMFRQGGSPLHF,TGTGCCAGCAGTTTTATGTTTCGACAGGGAGGTTCACCCCTCCACTTT
TRBV19,TRBJ1-5,16,NA,TRBD1,CASSIGGTGLNQPQHF,TGTGCCAGTAGTATAGGAGGGACAGGCCTCAATCAGCCCCAGCATTTT
TRBV28,TRBJ1-1,15,NA,TRBD1,CASSLETGFNTEAFF,TGTGCCAGCAGTTTGGAGACAGGGTTTAACACTGAAGCTTTCTTT
TRBV12-5,TRBJ1-5,17,NA,NA,CASGLVRGANSNQPQHF,TGTGCTAGTGGTTTGGTAAGAGGGGCTAATAGCAATCAGCCCCAGCATTTT
TRBV5-1,TRBJ2-1,15,NA,TRBD2,CASSWGGSSYNEQFF,TGCGCCAGCAGCTGGGGGGGTAGCTCCTACAATGAGCAGTTCTTC
TRBV6-5,TRBJ1-3,15,NA,NA,CASSRTGQSGNTIYF,TGTGCCAGCAGTCGCACCGGACAGTCTGGAAACACCATATATTTT
TRBV5-1,TRBJ1-5,15,NA,NA,CASSPGQGSNQPQHF,TGCGCCAGCAGCCCGGGCCAGGGTAGCAATCAGCCCCAGCATTTT
TRBV7-2,TRBJ1-5,14,NA,NA,CASSHGGYNQPQHF,TGTGCCAGCAGCCACGGGGGTTACAATCAGCCCCAGCATTTT
TRBV29-1,TRBJ1-2,14,NA,NA,CSVEDPGGNYGYTF,TGCAGCGTTGAAGATCCGGGGGGGAACTATGGCTACACCTTC
TRBV6-4,TRBJ2-1,16,NA,TRBD2,CASSDSIWTSRHEQFF,TGTGCCAGCAGTGACTCGATATGGACTAGCCGCCATGAGCAGTTCTTC
TRBV5-8,TRBJ2-2,16,NA,TRBD2,CASSFGLAGPTGELFF,TGTGCCAGCAGCTTCGGACTAGCGGGTCCCACCGGGGAGCTGTTTTTT
TRBV9,TRBJ1-1,14,once,NA,CASSVVNGVTEAFF,TGTGCCAGCAGCGTAGTTAACGGGGTTACTGAAGCTTTCTTT
TRBV19,TRBJ2-1,14,NA,TRBD1,CASTYRGAPNEQFF,TGTGCCAGTACGTACAGGGGGGCCCCCAATGAGCAGTTCTTC
TRBV9,TRBJ1-4,15,NA,TRBD1,CASSAFGQGFEKLFF,TGTGCCAGCAGCGCATTTGGACAGGGGTTTGAAAAACTGTTTTTT
TRBV9,TRBJ2-2,15,NA,NA,CASSDRVGNTGELFF,TGTGCCAGCAGCGACCGGGTGGGGAACACCGGGGAGCTGTTTTTT
TRBV5-8,TRBJ2-7,15,once,TRBD2,CASTMRGLAGHEQYF,TGTGCCAGCACCATGAGGGGACTAGCCGGCCACGAGCAGTACTTC
TRBV5-4,TRBJ2-2,15,NA,TRBD2,CASSLAAGVTGELFF,TGTGCCAGCAGCTTGGCAGCGGGAGTCACCGGGGAGCTGTTTTTT
TRBV4-1,TRBJ1-2,16,NA,NA,CASSPRTGQSFYGYTF,TGCGCCAGCAGCCCCCGGACCGGACAGTCTTTCTATGGCTACACCTTC
TRBV18,TRBJ1-1,14,NA,TRBD1,CASSPPGQVTEAFF,TGTGCCAGCTCACCACCGGGACAGGTCACTGAAGCTTTCTTT
TRBV5-1,TRBJ1-6,14,few,NA,CASSFGDIASPLHF,TGCGCCAGCAGCTTTGGGGACATAGCCTCACCCCTCCACTTT
TRBV9,TRBJ1-1,15,NA,NA,CASSVDQGMNTEAFF,TGTGCCAGCAGCGTAGACCAGGGGATGAACACTGAAGCTTTCTTT
TRBV7-3,TRBJ2-1,12,NA,TRBD2,CASSLPAGEQFF,TGTGCCAGCAGCTTACCAGCGGGGGAGCAGTTCTTC